This TCR beta chain came from a study of T cells in Graves' hyperthyroidism and ophthalmopathy. Overall study findings and caveats: Most expanded thyroid clonotypes above 0.001 recurred in blood. From stable hyperthyroidism, ophthalmopathy was set apart by a 13 V-J model.

This clonotype has a count of ten or more. No antigen is known for it. The CDR3 extends over 15 amino acids. The J segment lost 4 bases and the V segment lost 0 bases, leaving 5 bases of the junction unmatched. From germline, CDR1 is DFQATT and CDR2 SNEGSKA (reference sequence). What was amplified from RNA transcripts were TCR beta CDR3 regions. The TCR CDR3 first-round RT-PCR relied on the HTBI primer set. TCRdb itself ran the multiplex PCR reads through MiXCR, one entry per CDR3 protein. The data contain about 400,000 distinct CDR3 sequences, 12% to 15% of them seen just once; the ten biggest clones take up 5% to 6.5%.

Sequencing was performed on blood. The rearrangement uses TRBV20-1 and TRBJ1-1; 10 nucleotides line up with TRBD1. The receptor was isolated from a woman aged 18-29 years with Graves' hyperthyroidism. In DNA form, the CDR3 reads TGCAGTGCTAGAGATCTCGACAGGGGGCTCACTGAAGCTTTCTTT. Translated: CSARDLDRGLTEAFF.